The clone carrying this T cell receptor beta chain was recorded a few times. No antigen is known for it. In germline, CDR1 is SGHRS, CDR2 YFSETQ. CDR3 length equals 16 residues. V shed 0 bases and J shed 6 bases, with 15 bases lying between them. TCRdb ran MiXCR on the 5' RACE reads and lists one entry per CDR3 protein. The sample contains just under 65,000 distinct CDR3 sequences, about 20% of which appear only once. Overall study results and limits: Tumor Tregs overlapped most with tumor, then blood, naive CD4+ cells.

The sample consisted of memory CD4+ T cells sorted from a lymph node. Subset of the sample: memory CD4+ T cells, CD4+CD45RO+CD25-. This TCR was sampled from a female donor with breast cancer. The chain joins TRBV5-1 to TRBJ2-2, with D tentatively TRBD2 (5 bases). CDR3 coding DNA: TGCGCCAGCAGCTTGGAATCTAGCTTCGCCTCCGGGGAGCTGTTTTTT. Its translation: CASSLESSFASGELFF.